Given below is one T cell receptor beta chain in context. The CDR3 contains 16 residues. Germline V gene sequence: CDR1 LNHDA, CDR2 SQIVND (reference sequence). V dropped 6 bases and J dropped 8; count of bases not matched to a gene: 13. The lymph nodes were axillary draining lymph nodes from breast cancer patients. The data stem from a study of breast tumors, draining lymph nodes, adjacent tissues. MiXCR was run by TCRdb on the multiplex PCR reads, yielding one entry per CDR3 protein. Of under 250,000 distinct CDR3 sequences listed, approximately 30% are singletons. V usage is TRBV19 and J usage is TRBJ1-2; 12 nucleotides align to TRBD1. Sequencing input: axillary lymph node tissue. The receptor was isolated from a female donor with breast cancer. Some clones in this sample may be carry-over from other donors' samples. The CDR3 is CASSFILGTGGGGYTF. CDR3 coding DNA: TGTGCCAGTAGCTTCATACTGGGGACAGGGGGCGGCGGCTACACCTTC.